These 5 T cell receptor beta chains originate from one sample sequenced in a study of vaccination effects on CD4 cells after COVID-19 (dated by TCRdb to the early 2020s). In the ViraFEST assay, PBMC were stimulated with viral peptide pools, and TCR sequencing was then used to find antigen-specific CD4+ T cell clonotypes based on their expansion. After about 10 days of culture, CD4+ T cells were isolated with the EasySep CD4+ T cell isolation kit. Each participant got two doses of an mRNA SARS-CoV-2 vaccine, either BNT162b2 or mRNA-1273. The library was made by the immunoSEQ multiplex PCR assay. As stored in TCRdb, this immuneACCESS dataset retains in-frame rearrangements with V and J assigned. A fraction of the clones does not appear; measured against another copy, unresolved V genes explain less than half of the discrepancy, and the remainder lacks a known reason. The sample records roughly 59,000 clones, around 80% of which are singletons. The top ten clones comprise 1.5% to 2.5% of the sample.

These receptors lack a known antigen. This material consisted of CD4+ T cells from PBMCs cultured with HCoV-OC43 spike peptides, taken after COVID-19 vaccination. Explained via the paper, the cell subset or site label denotes: HCoV-OC43 spike overlapping peptide pool stimulation. Receptors originate from a human donor who received a COVID-19 vaccine.

This chain joins TRBV5-6 and TRBJ2-7, with 9 nucleotides matching TRBD1. Germline CDR1 reads SGHDT; CDR2 reads YYEEEE. This CDR3 contains 14 residues. Losses at the gene ends were 3 bases for V and 7 bases for J; bases not matched to a gene: 8. CDR3 sequence (DNA): TGTGCCAGCAGCTCAAACAGGGGGCAGGGGGAGCAGTACGTC. This codes for CASSSNRGQGEQYV.

The chain joins TRBV2 to TRBJ2-7; 7 bases are a match to TRBD2. From germline, CDR1 is SNHLY and CDR2 FYNNEI. The V gene end was trimmed by 5 bases and the J gene end by 2 bases; junction bases not matched to a gene: 3. CDR3 length equals 13 residues. The CDR3 DNA is TGTGCCAGCAGTCAGCGGGAAACCTACGAGCAGTACGTC. This sequence encodes CASSQRETYEQYV.

This clone was counted a single time. The V call is TRBV28, the J call TRBJ2-3; D tentatively fits TRBD1 or TRBD2 (7 bases each). Trimming stripped 4 bases from V and 0 bases from J, with 11 bases between. The CDR3 totals 15 residues. Germline V gene data show CDR1 as MDHEN and CDR2 as SYDVKM. CDR3 protein: CASSSGGVSTDTQYF. Here the CDR3 DNA reads TGTGCCAGCAGTTCAGGGGGGGTGAGCACAGATACGCAGTATTTT.

This rearrangement joins TRBV7-3 to TRBJ1-1; possibly TRBD1 for D (5 bases). The CDR3 covers 14 residues. Germline lookup yields CDR1 SGHTA and CDR2 FQGTGA. The V gene lost 0 bases and the J gene lost 5 bases, with 10 bases spanning the gap. In DNA form, the CDR3 reads TGTGCCAGCAGCTTAACACCAGGGAGAACTGAAGCTTTCTTT. The encoded protein is CASSLTPGRTEAFF.

V and J are TRBV3-1 (or the pseudogene TRBV3-2) and TRBJ2-7; 8 positions agree with TRBD1. CDR3 size: 16 residues. Germline V gene data show CDR1 as LGHDT and CDR2 as YNNKEL (reference sequence). V lost 6 bases, J lost 6 bases, and 16 bases stayed unmatched. The CDR3 here is CASRRLQGDLVCEQYV. As DNA, the CDR3 is TGTGCCAGCAGACGTCTACAGGGGGACTTGGTTTGCGAGCAGTACGTC.